What follows are 12 T cell receptor beta chains derived from one specimen sequenced in a study of spatial heterogeneity in lung cancer. TCRdb re-derived calls from the 5' RACE reads in MiXCR, one entry per CDR3 protein. The sample records around 87,000 distinct CDR3 sequences, approximately 12% being singletons. As to time point: sample taken at primary tumor resection. The source material was PBMCs, sampled at surgery. These receptors were collected from a male donor with early-stage non-small cell lung cancer.

This rearrangement joins TRBV7-2 to TRBJ2-1, with unresolved D. V was cut by 2 bases and J by 0 bases, with 20 bases left in between. Germline V gives CDR1 SGHTA, CDR2 FQGNSA. This CDR3 has 19 amino acids. In nucleotides, the CDR3 is TGTGCCAGCAGCTTAATTGTTGCAGCGTACTTGAGCTCCTACAATGAGCAGTTCTTC. Its protein is CASSLIVAAYLSSYNEQFF.

There are a few counts of this clonotype. This chain connects TRBV5-1 to TRBJ2-5; weak D call: TRBD1 (6 bases). Germline assignment: CDR1 SGHRS and CDR2 YFSETQ. V lost 0 bases and J 5 bases, leaving 11 bases between the germline ends. This CDR3 spans 14 amino acids. CDR3: CASSLAGQGETQYF. The CDR3 DNA sequence: TGCGCCAGCAGCTTGGCCGGGCAGGGGGAGACCCAGTACTTC. Drawing the rest from reference TRBV5-1 and TRBJ2-5, the complete variable domain is KAGVTQTPRYLIKTRGQQVTLSCSPISGHRSVSWYQQTPGQGLQFLFEYFSETQRNKGNFPGRFSGRQFSNSRSEMNVSTLELGDSALYLCASSLAGQGETQYFGPGTRLLVL.

The CDR3 is CSPSLGPSGNNEQFF. The CDR3, as DNA: TGCAGCCCATCCCTAGGGCCTAGCGGGAACAATGAGCAGTTCTTC. The chain links TRBV20-1 to TRBJ2-1, with 9 bases identical to TRBD2. Germline loops: CDR1 DFQATT, CDR2 SNEGSKA (reference sequence). There are 15 residues in the CDR3.

The CDR3 sequence is CASSDLSTSGGNEQFF. The DNA of the CDR3 is TGCGCCAGCAGTGACCTTTCGACTAGCGGGGGCAATGAGCAGTTCTTC. The chain links TRBV10-1 to TRBJ2-1; 12 nucleotides agree with TRBD2. Germline V gene lookup returns CDR1 WNHNN and CDR2 SYGVQD (reference sequence). The CDR3 covers 16 residues. With 3 bases clipped from V and 6 bases from J, the junction kept 6 bases outside the gene matches.

CDR3 in DNA: TGTGCCAGCAGCTTAGTTTCGGGGTTTGAGACCCAGTACTTC. This encodes CASSLVSGFETQYF. The rearrangement links TRBV7-8 to TRBJ2-5; tentative D call: TRBD2 (5 bases). This CDR3 has 14 amino acids. The V end lost 1 base, the J end lost 5 bases, and 11 bases lay between the germline ends. Germline values: CDR1 SGHVS, CDR2 FQNEAQ.

This clonotype was seen ten or more times. The chain has TRBV6-2 or TRBV6-3 and TRBJ2-3, with 8 bases lining up with TRBD1. Germline V gives CDR1 MNHEY, CDR2 SVGEGT. This CDR3 has 16 amino acids. The junction had 12 bases not matched to a gene; V was cut back by 6 bases and J by 4 bases. The CDR3 region is CASSPLRTGPADTQYF. CDR3 DNA: TGTGCCAGCAGCCCCCTAAGGACAGGGCCTGCAGATACGCAGTATTTT.

This clonotype appeared a few times. The rearrangement links TRBV12-3 or TRBV12-4 to TRBJ2-7, with 8 bases matching TRBD2. The trim removed 6 bases at V and 4 bases at J, leaving 8 bases unmatched. The CDR3 is 14 residues long. CDR3 in amino acids: CASSALAGAYEQYF. In DNA form, the CDR3 reads TGTGCCAGCAGCGCTCTAGCGGGCGCTTACGAGCAGTACTTC.

This clonotype was observed many times. V gene TRBV23-1 combines with J gene TRBJ2-7; 10 bases align to TRBD1. TRBV23-1 is an open reading frame, and its role is uncertain. The CDR3 covers 15 residues. Losses at the gene ends were 0 bases for V and 5 bases for J; bases not matched to a gene: 4. CDR3 nucleotide sequence: TGCGCCAGCAGTCAATCGATGACAGGGGGCGACGAGCAGTACTTC. Translated: CASSQSMTGGDEQYF.

This clonotype was recorded many times. The chain recombines TRBV7-9 with TRBJ1-1; TRBD1 aligns across 7 bases. Germline CDR1 and CDR2: SEHNR and FQNEAQ (reference sequence). The CDR3 consists of 12 residues. Trimming removed 4 bases from V and 8 bases from J; junction bases left unmatched: 4. The DNA for the CDR3 is TGTGCCAGCAGCTCGGGACAGCCGGAAGCTTTCTTT. It encodes CASSSGQPEAFF.

This clonotype was picked up many times. V gene TRBV5-5 combines with J gene TRBJ2-7; D may be TRBD2 (5 bases). The length of the CDR3 is 14 residues. V gave up 7 bases and J gave up 6 bases, with 20 bases separating them. Germline V CDR1 and CDR2: SGHKS, YYEKEE (reference sequence). DNA of the CDR3: TGTGCCAGCCGGACGGCCTGGGATCGGGGCGAGCAGTACTTC. It specifies CASRTAWDRGEQYF.

This clonotype was picked up many times. CDR3 in amino acids: CASSFGPRYEQYF. The CDR3 nucleotides read TGCGCCAGCAGCTTTGGCCCGAGATACGAGCAGTACTTC. The V call is TRBV5-1, the J call TRBJ2-7; D remains unclear. V lost 2 bases, J lost 4 bases, and 10 bases lay in between. This CDR3 contains 13 residues. The germline gives CDR1 SGHRS, CDR2 YFSETQ.

The V and J genes are TRBV3-1 and TRBJ2-7; D possibly uses TRBD1 or TRBD2 (6 bases each). Trimming left V 3 bases short and J 7 bases short, with 22 bases between. The CDR3 runs to 16 residues. The germline gives CDR1 LGHDT, CDR2 YNNKEL (reference sequence). In DNA form, the CDR3 reads TGTGCCAGCAGCCATACCCGACTGGAAGGGGGGACGGAGCAGTACTTC. Protein sequence: CASSHTRLEGGTEQYF.